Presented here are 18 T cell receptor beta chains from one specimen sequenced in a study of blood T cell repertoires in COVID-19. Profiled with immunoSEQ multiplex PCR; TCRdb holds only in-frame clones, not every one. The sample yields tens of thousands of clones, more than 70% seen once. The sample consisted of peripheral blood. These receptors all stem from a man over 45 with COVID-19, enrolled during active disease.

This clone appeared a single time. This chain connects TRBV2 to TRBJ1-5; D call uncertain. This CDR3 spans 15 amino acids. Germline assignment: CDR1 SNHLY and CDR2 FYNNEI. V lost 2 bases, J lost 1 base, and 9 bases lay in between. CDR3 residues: CASSEQMVSNQPQHF. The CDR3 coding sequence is TGTGCCAGCAGTGAACAGATGGTGAGCAATCAGCCCCAGCATTTT.

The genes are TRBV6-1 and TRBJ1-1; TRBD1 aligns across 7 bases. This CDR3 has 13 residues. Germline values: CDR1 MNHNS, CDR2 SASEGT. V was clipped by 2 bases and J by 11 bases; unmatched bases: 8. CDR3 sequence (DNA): TGTGCCAGCAGTGAAAAGGGGGCTCGACGGGCTTTCTTT. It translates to CASSEKGARRAFF.

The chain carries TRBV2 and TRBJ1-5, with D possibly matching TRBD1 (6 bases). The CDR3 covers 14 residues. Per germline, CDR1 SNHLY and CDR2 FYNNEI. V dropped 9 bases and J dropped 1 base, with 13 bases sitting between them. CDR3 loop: CASETTGSNQPQHF. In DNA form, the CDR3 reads TGTGCCAGTGAGACGACAGGCAGCAATCAGCCCCAGCATTTT.

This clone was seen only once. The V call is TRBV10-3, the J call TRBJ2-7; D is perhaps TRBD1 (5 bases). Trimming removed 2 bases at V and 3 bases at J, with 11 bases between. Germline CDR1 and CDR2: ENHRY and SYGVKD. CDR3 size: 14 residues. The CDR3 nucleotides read TGTGCCATCAGTGAGGGACACAACCTCTACGAGCAGTACTTC. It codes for CAISEGHNLYEQYF.

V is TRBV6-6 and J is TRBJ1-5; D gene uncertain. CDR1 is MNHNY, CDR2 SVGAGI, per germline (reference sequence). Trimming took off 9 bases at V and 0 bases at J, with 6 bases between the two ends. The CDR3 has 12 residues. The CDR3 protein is CASKASNQPQHF. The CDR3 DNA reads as TGTGCCAGTAAAGCTAGCAATCAGCCCCAGCATTTT.

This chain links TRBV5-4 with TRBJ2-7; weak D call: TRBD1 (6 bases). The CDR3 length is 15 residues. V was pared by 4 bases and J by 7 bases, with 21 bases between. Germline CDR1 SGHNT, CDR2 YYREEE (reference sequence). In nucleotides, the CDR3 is TGTGCCAGCAGCCCAGAGGGGGTAGGCACCACGGAGCAGTACTTC. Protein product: CASSPEGVGTTEQYF. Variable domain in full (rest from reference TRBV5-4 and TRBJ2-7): ETGVTQSPTHLIKTRGQQVTLRCSSQSGHNTVSWYQQALGQGPQFIFQYYREEENGRGNFPPRFSGLQFPNYSSELNVNALELDDSALYLCASSPEGVGTTEQYFGPGTRLTVT.

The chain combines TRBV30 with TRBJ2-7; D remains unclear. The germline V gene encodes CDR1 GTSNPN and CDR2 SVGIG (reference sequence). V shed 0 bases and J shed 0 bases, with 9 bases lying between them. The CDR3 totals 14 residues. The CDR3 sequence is CAWSVSLPSYEQYF. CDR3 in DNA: TGTGCCTGGAGTGTGTCACTGCCCTCCTACGAGCAGTACTTC.

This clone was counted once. The CDR3 region is CASSLDQGPLHF. CDR3 sequence (DNA): TGTGCCAGCAGCCTGGACCAGGGGCCCCTCCACTTT. V and J are TRBV7-9 and TRBJ1-6, with a tentative D call TRBD1 (6 bases). Germline lookup yields CDR1 SEHNR and CDR2 FQNEAQ (reference sequence). This CDR3 is built from 12 residues. Trimming left V 5 bases short and J 13 bases short, with 12 bases between. Filled out from reference TRBV7-9 and TRBJ1-6, the complete variable domain reads DTGVSQNPRHKITKRGQNVTFRCDPISEHNRLYWYRQTLGQGPEFLTYFQNEAQLEKSRLLSDRFSAERPKGSFSTLEIQRTEQGDSAMYLCASSLDQGPLHFGNGTRLTVT.

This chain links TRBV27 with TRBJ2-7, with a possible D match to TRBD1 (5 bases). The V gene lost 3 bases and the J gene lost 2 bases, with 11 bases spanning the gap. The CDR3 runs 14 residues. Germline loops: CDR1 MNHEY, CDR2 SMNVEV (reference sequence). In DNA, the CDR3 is TGTGCCAGCAGTTTCTCCGACAGTACCTACGAGCAGTACTTC. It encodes CASSFSDSTYEQYF.

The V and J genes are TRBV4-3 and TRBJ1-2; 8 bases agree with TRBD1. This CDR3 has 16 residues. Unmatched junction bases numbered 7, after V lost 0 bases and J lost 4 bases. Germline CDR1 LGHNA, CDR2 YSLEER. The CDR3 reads CASSQEDRELTYGYTF. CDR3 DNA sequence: TGCGCCAGCAGCCAAGAGGACAGGGAGCTGACCTATGGCTACACCTTC.

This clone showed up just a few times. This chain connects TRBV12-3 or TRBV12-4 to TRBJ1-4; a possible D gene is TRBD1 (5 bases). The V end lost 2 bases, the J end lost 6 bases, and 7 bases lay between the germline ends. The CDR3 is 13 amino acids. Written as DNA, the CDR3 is TGTGCCAGCAGTTTATGGGGGGATGAAAAACTGTTTTTT. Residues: CASSLWGDEKLFF.

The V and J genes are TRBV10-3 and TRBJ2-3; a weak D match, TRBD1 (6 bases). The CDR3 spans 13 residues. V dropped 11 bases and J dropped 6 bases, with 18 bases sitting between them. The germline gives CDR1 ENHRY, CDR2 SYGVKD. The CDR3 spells CAVGGPPADTQYF. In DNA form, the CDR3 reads TGTGCCGTTGGGGGCCCCCCGGCGGATACGCAGTATTTT.

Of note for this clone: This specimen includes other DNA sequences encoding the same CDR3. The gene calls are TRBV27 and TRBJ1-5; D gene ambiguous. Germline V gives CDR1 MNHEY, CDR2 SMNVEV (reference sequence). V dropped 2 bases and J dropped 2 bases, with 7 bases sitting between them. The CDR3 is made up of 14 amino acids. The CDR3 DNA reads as TGTGCCAGCAGTTTAGGGCGAGGCAATCAGCCCCAGCATTTT. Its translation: CASSLGRGNQPQHF.

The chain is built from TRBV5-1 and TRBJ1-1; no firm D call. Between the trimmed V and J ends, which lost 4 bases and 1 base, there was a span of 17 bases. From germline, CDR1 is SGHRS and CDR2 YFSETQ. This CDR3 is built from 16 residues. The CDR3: CASSPTWGGGNTEAFF. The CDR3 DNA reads TGCGCCAGCAGCCCCACATGGGGAGGTGGGAACACTGAAGCTTTCTTT.

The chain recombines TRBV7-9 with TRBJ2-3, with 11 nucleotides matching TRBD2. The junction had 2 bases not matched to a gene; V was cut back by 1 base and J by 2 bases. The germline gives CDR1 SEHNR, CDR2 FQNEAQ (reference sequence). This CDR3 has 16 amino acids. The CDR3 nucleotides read TGTGCCAGCAGCTTAGGACTAGCGGGGAACACAGATACGCAGTATTTT. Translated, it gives CASSLGLAGNTDTQYF.

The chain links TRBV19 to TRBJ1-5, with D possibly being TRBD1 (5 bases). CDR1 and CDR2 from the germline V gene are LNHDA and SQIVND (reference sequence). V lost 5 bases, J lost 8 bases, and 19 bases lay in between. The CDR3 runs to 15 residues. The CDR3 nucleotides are TGTGCCAGTAGTCCCCCGGACGTGGGGCTAAAGCCCCAGCATTTT. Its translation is CASSPPDVGLKPQHF.

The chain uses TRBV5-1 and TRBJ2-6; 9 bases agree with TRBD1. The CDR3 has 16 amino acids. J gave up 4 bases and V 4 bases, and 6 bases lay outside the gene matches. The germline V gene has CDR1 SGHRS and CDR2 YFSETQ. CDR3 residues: CASSAQGARGANVLTF. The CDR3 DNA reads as TGCGCCAGCAGCGCACAGGGGGCGAGGGGGGCCAACGTCCTGACTTTC. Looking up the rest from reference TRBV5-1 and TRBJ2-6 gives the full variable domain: KAGVTQTPRYLIKTRGQQVTLSCSPISGHRSVSWYQQTPGQGLQFLFEYFSETQRNKGNFPGRFSGRQFSNSRSEMNVSTLELGDSALYLCASSAQGARGANVLTFGAGSRLTVL.

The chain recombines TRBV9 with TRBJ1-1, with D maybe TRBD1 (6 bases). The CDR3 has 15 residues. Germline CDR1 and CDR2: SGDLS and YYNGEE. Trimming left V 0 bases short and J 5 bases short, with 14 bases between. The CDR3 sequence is CASSVGDKLGTEAFF. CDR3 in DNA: TGTGCCAGCAGCGTAGGGGACAAATTGGGTACTGAAGCTTTCTTT.